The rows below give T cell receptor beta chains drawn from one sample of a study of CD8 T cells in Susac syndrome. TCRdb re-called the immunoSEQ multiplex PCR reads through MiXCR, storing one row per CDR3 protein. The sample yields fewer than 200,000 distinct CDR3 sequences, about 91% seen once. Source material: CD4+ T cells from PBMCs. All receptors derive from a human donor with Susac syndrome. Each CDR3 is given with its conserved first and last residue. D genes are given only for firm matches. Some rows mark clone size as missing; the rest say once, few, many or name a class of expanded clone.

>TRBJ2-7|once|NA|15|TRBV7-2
CASSLESASDYEQYF
TGTGCCAGCAGCTTAGAAAGCGCTAGCGACTACGAGCAGTACTTC
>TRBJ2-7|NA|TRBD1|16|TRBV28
CASSSRFRTGNYEQYF
TGTGCCAGCAGCTCTCGCTTTAGGACAGGGAACTACGAGCAGTACTTC
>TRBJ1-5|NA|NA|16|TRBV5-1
CASSPGTPGGNQPQHF
TGCGCCAGCAGCCCCGGGACACCCGGAGGCAATCAGCCCCAGCATTTT
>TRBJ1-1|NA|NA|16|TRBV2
CASSPTNPGPRNEAFF
TGTGCCAGCAGTCCTACAAATCCGGGACCAAGAAATGAAGCTTTCTTT
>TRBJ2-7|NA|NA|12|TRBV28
CASSGGGYEQYF
TGTGCCAGCAGTGGAGGAGGGTACGAGCAGTACTTC
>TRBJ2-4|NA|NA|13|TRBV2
CASSSTNKNIQYF
TGTGCCAGCAGCTCCACTAACAAAAACATTCAGTACTTC
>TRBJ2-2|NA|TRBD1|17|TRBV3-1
CASSLGQPLTNTGELFF
TGTGCCAGCAGCCTGGGACAGCCTCTTACAAACACCGGGGAGCTGTTTTTT
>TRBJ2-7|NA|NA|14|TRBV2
CASQLSGTTYEQYF
TGTGCCAGCCAATTATCGGGGACCACCTACGAGCAGTACTTC
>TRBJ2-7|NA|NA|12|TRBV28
CASSSLRYEQYF
TGTGCCAGCAGTTCCCTCCGTTACGAGCAGTACTTC
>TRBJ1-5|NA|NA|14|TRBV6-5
CASSPLRGSQPQHF
TGTGCCAGCAGTCCCCTGAGGGGGAGCCAGCCCCAGCATTTT
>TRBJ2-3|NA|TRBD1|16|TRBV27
CASSPGQGGGTDTQYF
TGTGCCAGCAGTCCAGGACAGGGTGGAGGCACAGATACGCAGTATTTT
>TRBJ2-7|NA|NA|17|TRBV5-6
CASSLVGAPDGSYEQYF
TGTGCCAGCAGCTTGGTAGGAGCGCCAGACGGTTCCTACGAGCAGTACTTC
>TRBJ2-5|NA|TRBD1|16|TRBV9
CASSPGRGPTVETQYF
TGTGCCAGCAGCCCGGGAAGGGGGCCGACTGTAGAGACCCAGTACTTC
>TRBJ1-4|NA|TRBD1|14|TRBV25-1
CASRGQGEAEKLFF
TGTGCCAGCAGGGGACAGGGTGAGGCTGAAAAACTGTTTTTT
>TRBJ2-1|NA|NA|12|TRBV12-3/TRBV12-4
CASRSRGHEQFF
TGTGCCAGCAGATCGAGAGGTCATGAGCAGTTCTTC
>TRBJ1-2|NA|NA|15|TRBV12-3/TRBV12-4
CASTRGDPENYGYTF
TGTGCCAGCACCCGAGGAGATCCCGAGAACTATGGCTACACCTTC
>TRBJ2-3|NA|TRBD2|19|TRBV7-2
CASSRSTSGRPLSTDTQYF
TGTGCCAGCAGCCGGTCTACTAGCGGGAGACCCCTTAGCACAGATACGCAGTATTTT
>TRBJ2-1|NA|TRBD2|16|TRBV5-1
CASSDPGLAGANEQFF
TGCGCCAGCAGCGACCCGGGACTAGCGGGAGCAAATGAGCAGTTCTTC
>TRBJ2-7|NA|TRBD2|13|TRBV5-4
CASSLAGSYEQYF
TGTGCCAGCAGTTTAGCGGGGAGCTACGAGCAGTACTTC
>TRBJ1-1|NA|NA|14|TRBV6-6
CASSPQIPNTEAFF
TGTGCCAGCAGTCCCCAGATCCCGAACACTGAAGCTTTCTTT
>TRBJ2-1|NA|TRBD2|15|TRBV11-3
CASSFSGGWGNEQFF
TGTGCCAGCAGCTTTAGCGGGGGGTGGGGCAATGAGCAGTTCTTC
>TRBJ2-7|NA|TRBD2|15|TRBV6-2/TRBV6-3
CASNKMASGNYEQYF
TGTGCCAGCAATAAAATGGCTAGCGGTAATTACGAGCAGTACTTC
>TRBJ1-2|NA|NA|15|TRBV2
CASILQQGTYYGYTF
TGTGCCAGCATCCTACAACAGGGTACTTACTATGGCTACACCTTC
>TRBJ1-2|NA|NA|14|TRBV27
CASSSRDHSYGYTF
TGTGCCAGCAGTTCCCGGGACCATTCCTATGGCTACACCTTC
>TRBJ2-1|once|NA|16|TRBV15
CATSSPLGGHYNEQFF
TGTGCCACCAGCAGCCCCCTTGGCGGGCACTACAATGAGCAGTTCTTC
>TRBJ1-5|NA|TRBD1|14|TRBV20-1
CSARPGTGGQPQHF
TGCAGTGCGCGTCCCGGGACAGGGGGGCAGCCCCAGCATTTT
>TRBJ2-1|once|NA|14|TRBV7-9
CANSFGRLVWEQFF
TGTGCCAACAGTTTCGGACGACTAGTATGGGAGCAGTTCTTC
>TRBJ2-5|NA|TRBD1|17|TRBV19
CASSIRYRGTYQETQYF
TGTGCCAGTAGCATAAGATACAGGGGGACCTACCAAGAGACCCAGTACTTC
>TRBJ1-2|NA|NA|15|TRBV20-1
CSARSPGPLVYGYTF
TGCAGTGCTAGGTCACCGGGACCTCTTGTCTATGGCTACACCTTC
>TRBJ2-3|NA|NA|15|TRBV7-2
CASSLWGAGTDTQYF
TGTGCCAGCAGCTTATGGGGGGCCGGCACAGATACGCAGTATTTT
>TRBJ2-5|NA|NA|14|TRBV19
CASSLRQGGETQYF
TGTGCCAGTAGTTTAAGACAGGGAGGAGAGACCCAGTACTTC
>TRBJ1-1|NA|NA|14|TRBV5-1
CASSLTQGSTEAFF
TGCGCCAGCAGCTTAACCCAGGGGAGCACTGAAGCTTTCTTT
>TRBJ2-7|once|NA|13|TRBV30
CAWRGDRTYEQYF
TGTGCCTGGAGGGGGGACCGGACCTACGAGCAGTACTTC
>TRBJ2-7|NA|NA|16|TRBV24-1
CATSEEFRQGYYEQYF
TGTGCCACCAGTGAGGAATTCCGTCAGGGGTACTACGAGCAGTACTTC
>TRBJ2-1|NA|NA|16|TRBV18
CASSPSVGTPENEQFF
TGTGCCAGCTCACCCTCAGTCGGGACGCCTGAAAATGAGCAGTTCTTC
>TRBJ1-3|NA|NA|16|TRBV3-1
CASSHASSGSGNTIYF
TGTGCCAGCAGCCACGCCTCTTCGGGCTCTGGAAACACCATATATTTT
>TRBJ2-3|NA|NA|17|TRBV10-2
CASSQPGHLSSTDTQYF
TGCGCCAGCAGTCAGCCGGGACACCTCTCTAGCACAGATACGCAGTATTTT
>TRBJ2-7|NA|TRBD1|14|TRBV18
CASSIGTDQYEQYF
TGTGCCAGCTCAATAGGGACAGACCAATACGAGCAGTACTTC
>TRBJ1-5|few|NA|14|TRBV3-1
CASSQGGGGQPQHF
TGTGCCAGCAGCCAAGGAGGGGGGGGGCAGCCCCAGCATTTT
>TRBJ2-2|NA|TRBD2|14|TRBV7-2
CASRGLAGVGELFF
TGTGCCAGCAGGGGACTAGCGGGAGTCGGGGAGCTGTTTTTT
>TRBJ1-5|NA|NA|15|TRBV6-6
CASISDGRGNQPQHF
TGTGCCAGCATCTCGGACGGGAGAGGTAATCAGCCCCAGCATTTT
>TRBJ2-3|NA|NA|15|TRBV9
CASSGRAGSTDTQYF
TGTGCCAGCAGCGGGAGGGCAGGGAGCACAGATACGCAGTATTTT
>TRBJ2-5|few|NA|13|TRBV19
CASSIEGQETQYF
TGTGCCAGTAGTATAGAAGGCCAAGAGACCCAGTACTTC
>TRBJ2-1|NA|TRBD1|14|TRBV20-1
CSASDRGIDSEQFF
TGCAGTGCTTCGGACAGGGGTATCGATAGTGAGCAGTTCTTC
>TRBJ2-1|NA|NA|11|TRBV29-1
CSVDRWNEQFF
TGCAGCGTTGATCGGTGGAATGAGCAGTTCTTC
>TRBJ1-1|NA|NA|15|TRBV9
CASSVFEGLNTEAFF
TGTGCCAGCAGCGTATTTGAGGGCCTGAACACTGAAGCTTTCTTT
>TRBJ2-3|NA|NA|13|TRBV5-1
CASSSGDRGTQYF
TGCGCCAGCAGCTCAGGCGATAGGGGTACGCAGTATTTT
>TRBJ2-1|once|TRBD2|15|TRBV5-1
CASSVGTSGVNEQFF
TGCGCCAGCAGCGTCGGGACTAGCGGGGTTAATGAGCAGTTCTTC
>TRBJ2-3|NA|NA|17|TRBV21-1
CASSKVLLADSTDTQYF
TGTGCCAGCAGCAAAGTTCTCCTAGCGGATTCCACAGATACGCAGTATTTT
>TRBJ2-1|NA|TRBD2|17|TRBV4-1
CASSQDRLAGGYNEQFF
TGCGCCAGCAGCCAAGATCGGCTAGCGGGGGGGTACAATGAGCAGTTCTTC
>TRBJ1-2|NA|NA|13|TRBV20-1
CSAFPDSNYGYTF
TGCAGTGCTTTCCCGGACAGTAACTATGGCTACACCTTC